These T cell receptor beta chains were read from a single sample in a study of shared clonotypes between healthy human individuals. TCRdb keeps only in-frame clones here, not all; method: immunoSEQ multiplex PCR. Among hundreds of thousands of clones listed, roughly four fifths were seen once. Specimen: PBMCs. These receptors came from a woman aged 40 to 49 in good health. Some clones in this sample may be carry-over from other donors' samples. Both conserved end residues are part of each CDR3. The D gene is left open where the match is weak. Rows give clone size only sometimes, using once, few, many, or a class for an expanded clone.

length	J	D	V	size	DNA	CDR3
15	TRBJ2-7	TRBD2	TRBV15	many	TGTGCCACCAGCAGAGATGTCCTAGCGGGAGGCGAGCAGTACTTC	CATSRDVLAGGEQYF
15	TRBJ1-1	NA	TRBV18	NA	TGTGCCAGCTCACCATCCGGGACTGCGAACACTGAAGCTTTCTTT	CASSPSGTANTEAFF
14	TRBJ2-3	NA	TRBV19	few	TGTGCCAGTAGTATACCACGCTTACAAGATACGCAGTATTTT	CASSIPRLQDTQYF
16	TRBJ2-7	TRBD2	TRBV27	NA	TGTGCCAGCAGTTTATCTCCGGGACTAGCGGGAAGGGAGCAGTACTTC	CASSLSPGLAGREQYF
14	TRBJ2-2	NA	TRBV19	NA	TGTGCCAGCAGGCAGCGTAGGGGCACCGGGGAGCTGTTTTTT	CASRQRRGTGELFF
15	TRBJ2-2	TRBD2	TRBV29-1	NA	TGCAGCGTTAAAAGCGGGACTGGGAACACCGGGGAGCTGTTTTTT	CSVKSGTGNTGELFF
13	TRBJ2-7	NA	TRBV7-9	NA	TGTGCCAGCAGCTTAGCAGGTGGTGGCGAGCAGTACTTC	CASSLAGGGEQYF
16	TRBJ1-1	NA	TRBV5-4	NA	TGTGCCAGCAGCTTAGGGGGAGGGCTTATGAACACTGAAGCTTTCTTT	CASSLGGGLMNTEAFF
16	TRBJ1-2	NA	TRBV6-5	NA	TGTGCCAGCAGTTACTCGGCTCAATTGGGGTCGTCCGGCTACACCTTC	CASSYSAQLGSSGYTF
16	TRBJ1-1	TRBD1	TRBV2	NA	TGTGCCAGCAGTCCACAGGGGGCTATGGTGAACACTGAAGCTTTCTTT	CASSPQGAMVNTEAFF
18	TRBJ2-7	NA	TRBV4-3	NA	TGCGCCAGCAGCCAAGTTGGCCCCCCGGACCCTGCTGCCTACGAGCAGTACTTC	CASSQVGPPDPAAYEQYF